Below, 28 T cell receptor beta chains from the same sample are listed, as sequenced in a study of shared clonotypes between healthy human individuals. Repertoires were generated with immunoSEQ multiplex PCR, while TCRdb's copy carries only in-frame clones and drops some. In the table there are around 100,000 clones, approximately 70% of which are singletons. Sample: memory CD8+ T cells sorted from blood. Subset reported: CD45RO+ cells pooled with CCR7-negative TemRA cells. The receptors shown here come from a woman in her 30s in good health.

This clone was detected ten times or more. Other DNA sequences in the same sample also yield this CDR3. V usage is TRBV6-5 and J usage is TRBJ1-5; perhaps TRBD1 as D (5 bases). Trimming left V 6 bases short and J 4 bases short, with 10 bases between. The CDR3 has 13 residues. The germline gives CDR1 MNHEY, CDR2 SVGAGI. CDR3 DNA: TGTGCCAGCAGGGGGGTGGGGAATCAGCCCCAGCATTTT. Translating gives CASRGVGNQPQHF.

This chain uses TRBV6-9 with TRBJ2-6; D gene ambiguous. Germline CDR1 and CDR2: MNHGY and SVAAGI. V was clipped by 5 bases and J by 5 bases, with 22 bases between them. The CDR3 has 18 amino acids. Here the CDR3 DNA reads TGTGCCAGCAGTGTAATCTTCTTACGACAAAGTCGGGCCAACGTCCTGACTTTC. This codes for CASSVIFLRQSRANVLTF.

This chain connects TRBV15 to TRBJ2-7; weak D call: TRBD2 (6 bases). The CDR3 is made up of 14 amino acids. Germline V gene lookup returns CDR1 LNHNV and CDR2 YYDKDF (reference sequence). The ends were cut back, 5 bases at V and 7 bases at J, with 18 bases in the middle. CDR3: CATSPGLIAKEQYF. CDR3 in DNA: TGTGCCACCAGCCCGGGACTTATCGCTAAAGAGCAGTACTTC.

The rearrangement links TRBV6-9 to TRBJ2-1; D remains unclear. V gave up 3 bases and J gave up 4 bases, with 4 bases separating them. Germline loops: CDR1 MNHGY, CDR2 SVAAGI. The CDR3 length is 12 residues. Written as DNA, the CDR3 is TGTGCCAGCAGTTACGAGTACAATGAGCAGTTCTTC. The encoded protein is CASSYEYNEQFF.

This clone was counted many times. This sample also contains other DNA sequences that code for the same CDR3. Here the CDR3 reads CASSLAGGSDTQYF. Here the CDR3 DNA reads TGTGCCAGCAGCTTAGCGGGAGGATCAGATACGCAGTATTTT. The chain employs TRBV9 and TRBJ2-3; 10 bases align to TRBD2. This CDR3 region has 14 residues. J gave up 4 bases and V 4 bases, and 3 bases lay outside the gene matches. Germline lookup yields CDR1 SGDLS and CDR2 YYNGEE.

This clone showed up just a few times. In the same sample, other DNA sequences code for this CDR3. The chain has TRBV9 and TRBJ2-7, with 10 nucleotides matching TRBD1. V trimming: 3 bases; J trimming: 5 bases; junction bases outside the gene matches: 5. Germline lookup yields CDR1 SGDLS and CDR2 YYNGEE. This CDR3 spans 14 amino acids. The CDR3 coding sequence is TGTGCCAGCAGCGCGGACAGGGGGGGAGACGAGCAGTACTTC. It is translated as CASSADRGGDEQYF.

V usage is TRBV15 and J usage is TRBJ2-7; TRBD1 agrees at 7 bases. This CDR3 comprises 17 residues. Germline trimming cut 0 bases from V and 1 base from J; bases unmatched to any gene: 9. The germline gives CDR1 LNHNV, CDR2 YYDKDF (reference sequence). CDR3 loop: CATSRDRSTGLSYEQYF. CDR3 DNA sequence: TGTGCCACCAGCAGAGATCGTTCGACAGGGCTTTCCTACGAGCAGTACTTC. Using reference TRBV15 and TRBJ2-7 for the parts outside the CDR3, the full variable domain is DAMVIQNPRYQVTQFGKPVTLSCSQTLNHNVMYWYQQKSSQAPKLLFHYYDKDFNNEADTPDNFQSRRPNTSFCFLDIRSPGLGDTAMYLCATSRDRSTGLSYEQYFGPGTRLTVT.

The V call is TRBV7-9, the J call TRBJ1-2; 7 nucleotides line up with TRBD1. CDR3 size: 13 residues. The V gene's germline CDR1 is SEHNR and CDR2 FQNEAQ (reference sequence). V lost 1 base to trimming and J lost 8 bases; unmatched junction nucleotides: 4. CDR3 protein: CASSLGTGWGYTF. The CDR3 DNA reads as TGTGCCAGCAGCTTAGGGACAGGTTGGGGCTACACCTTC. Filled out from reference TRBV7-9 and TRBJ1-2, the complete variable domain reads DTGVSQNPRHKITKRGQNVTFRCDPISEHNRLYWYRQTLGQGPEFLTYFQNEAQLEKSRLLSDRFSAERPKGSFSTLEIQRTEQGDSAMYLCASSLGTGWGYTFGSGTRLTVV.

A note on this clone: The sample carries other DNA sequences with the same CDR3. The chain employs TRBV9 and TRBJ1-1; tentative D call: TRBD1 (6 bases). Germline loops: CDR1 SGDLS, CDR2 YYNGEE. The V and J ends lost 0 bases and 5 bases respectively, with 11 bases between them. The CDR3 runs to 14 residues. In DNA, the CDR3 is TGTGCCAGCAGCGTAGGTGGGGGCTCGACTGAAGCTTTCTTT. This gives the protein CASSVGGGSTEAFF.

The chain uses TRBV6-1 and TRBJ2-2; D uncertain. Trimming left V 6 bases short and J 6 bases short, with 17 bases between. This CDR3 contains 15 residues. Looked up from germline, CDR1 is MNHNS and CDR2 is SASEGT. The CDR3 sequence is CASSSILDVAGELFF. The DNA for the CDR3 is TGTGCCAGCAGCTCTATTTTGGACGTGGCCGGGGAGCTGTTTTTT.

In its sample, this clone was seen a few times. Here the CDR3 DNA reads TGTGCCAGCAGCTTTGTAATCGATCCGAGACAGCGCTATGGCTACACCTTC. The encoded protein is CASSFVIDPRQRYGYTF. The chain is built from TRBV7-3 and TRBJ1-2, with D tentatively TRBD1 (5 bases). Per the germline V gene, CDR1 is SGHTA and CDR2 is FQGTGA. This CDR3 comprises 17 residues. Trimming cost V 3 bases and J 4 bases, with 21 bases left between them.

This clone was counted once. The chain carries TRBV9 and TRBJ2-6; 9 bases fit TRBD1. CDR3 length equals 18 residues. The junction had 8 bases not matched to a gene; V was cut back by 0 bases and J by 4 bases. From germline, CDR1 is SGDLS and CDR2 YYNGEE. The CDR3 region has the DNA TGTGCCAGCAGCGTAGGTGCACAGGGGGCGCCAGGGGCCAACGTCCTGACTTTC. This encodes CASSVGAQGAPGANVLTF.

The chain couples TRBV19 to TRBJ2-1, with D perhaps TRBD1 (5 bases). Trimming cost V 3 bases and J 9 bases, with 15 bases left between them. The germline V gene encodes CDR1 LNHDA and CDR2 SQIVND (reference sequence). CDR3 length: 14 residues. CDR3: CASSIYSGSGEQFF. In nucleotides, the CDR3 is TGTGCCAGTAGTATTTACTCAGGGTCCGGTGAGCAGTTCTTC.

In its sample, this clone was seen a few times. The CDR3 loop is CASSLRERENTGELFF. The DNA of the CDR3 is TGTGCCAGCAGTTTGAGGGAACGGGAGAATACCGGGGAGCTGTTTTTT. This chain joins TRBV28 and TRBJ2-2; D possibly corresponds to TRBD2 (6 bases). The CDR3 consists of 16 residues. Germline V lookup: CDR1 MDHEN, CDR2 SYDVKM. V lost 3 bases, J lost 5 bases, and 16 bases lay in between.

Many counts were recorded for this clone. The chain is built from TRBV6-5 and TRBJ1-3; no firm D call. CDR3 length equals 15 residues. Germline CDR1 and CDR2: MNHEY and SVGAGI. V was clipped by 3 bases and J by 4 bases, with 13 bases between them. The chain's CDR3 is CASSYSQVEGNTIYF. CDR3 coding DNA: TGTGCCAGCAGTTATAGCCAGGTAGAAGGAAACACCATATATTTT.

CDR3 sequence (DNA): TGTGCCAGCAGTGGGGGGAACACAGCCTACGAGCAGTACTTC. The encoded protein is CASSGGNTAYEQYF. The chain joins TRBV25-1 to TRBJ2-5; perhaps D is TRBD1 or TRBD2 (5 bases each). The DNA end favors TRBJ2-7, so the J call may be wrong. The CDR3 covers 14 residues. CDR1 is MGHDK, CDR2 SYGVNS, per germline.

The chain combines TRBV6-1 with TRBJ1-5, with no clear D. V lost 3 bases to trimming and J lost 6 bases, with 12 bases between them. Looked up from germline, CDR1 is MNHNS and CDR2 is SASEGT. CDR3 length equals 14 residues. CDR3 DNA: TGTGCCAGCAGTGAGGGCGGTTACATTCAGCCCCAGCATTTT. Translated: CASSEGGYIQPQHF.

The CDR3 DNA sequence: TGTGCCAGCAGGGACAGAATAGGTGGCTACGAGCAGTACTTC. It codes for CASRDRIGGYEQYF. The rearrangement uses TRBV28 and TRBJ2-7; possibly TRBD1 for D (6 bases). Germline V gene lookup returns CDR1 MDHEN and CDR2 SYDVKM. V was cut by 6 bases and J by 3 bases, with 15 bases left in between. The CDR3 is 14 residues long.

The V and J genes are TRBV2 and TRBJ1-4; TRBD1 aligns across 9 bases. V lost 6 bases, J lost 5 bases, and 4 bases stayed unmatched. Per the germline V gene, CDR1 is SNHLY and CDR2 is FYNNEI. The CDR3 runs to 14 residues. The CDR3 DNA reads TGTGCCAGCAGGGCTGGGACAGGGAATGAAAAACTGTTTTTT. Residues: CASRAGTGNEKLFF.

V and J are TRBV27 and TRBJ1-5, with a tentative D call TRBD1 (5 bases). The CDR3 covers 14 residues. The V gene's germline CDR1 is MNHEY and CDR2 SMNVEV (reference sequence). The ends were cut back, 2 bases at V and 11 bases at J, with 16 bases in the middle. The DNA for the CDR3 is TGTGCCAGCAGTTTAGTGATAGGGGCATTAGCCCAGCATTTT. It is translated as CASSLVIGALAQHF.

V is TRBV5-4 and J is TRBJ2-7; TRBD2 matches 14 bases. V shed 1 base and J 6 bases; nucleotides not matched to a gene: 6. From germline, CDR1 is SGHNT and CDR2 YYREEE (reference sequence). The CDR3 is 16 residues long. CDR3 in amino acids: CASSLRGTSGRGEQYF. The CDR3, as DNA: TGTGCCAGCAGCTTGAGGGGGACTAGCGGGAGAGGCGAGCAGTACTTC.

V and J are TRBV28 and TRBJ2-6; the D gene is possibly TRBD1 (5 bases). CDR1 and CDR2 from the germline V gene are MDHEN and SYDVKM. The CDR3 is 17 amino acids. V was trimmed by 6 bases and J by 0 bases, leaving 15 bases between them. CDR3 loop: CASRFGRASSGANVLTF. The CDR3 nucleotides read TGTGCCAGCAGGTTCGGCAGGGCCAGCTCTGGGGCCAACGTCCTGACTTTC.

This clone has only a few counts. The chain has TRBV15 and TRBJ2-1, with 7 bases matching TRBD2. This CDR3 is 16 amino acids long. The V and J ends lost 0 bases and 6 bases, in that order; junction bases with no gene match: 8. Per the germline V gene, CDR1 is LNHNV and CDR2 is YYDKDF (reference sequence). CDR3 sequence reads: CATSRDRGSGGNEQFF. CDR3 bases: TGTGCCACCAGCAGAGATCGCGGGAGCGGTGGCAATGAGCAGTTCTTC.

This clone has a handful of counts. The chain combines TRBV29-1 with TRBJ2-1, with 9 bases matching TRBD2. The CDR3 has 14 residues. After removal of 2 bases from V and 3 bases from J, the junction contained 2 bases not matched to a gene. Germline CDR1 reads SQVTM; CDR2 reads ANQGSEA. CDR3 protein: CSVERREGYNEQFF. CDR3 DNA sequence: TGCAGCGTTGAAAGGCGGGAGGGCTACAATGAGCAGTTCTTC.

This chain connects TRBV25-1 to TRBJ2-7; the match to TRBD1 covers 8 bases. Germline CDR1 MGHDK, CDR2 SYGVNS. This CDR3 has 14 amino acids. After removal of 6 bases from V and 2 bases from J, the junction contained 6 bases not matched to a gene. The CDR3 DNA reads as TGTGCCAGCAGCTTCCGGGACAGGACCTACGAGCAGTACTTC. This codes for CASSFRDRTYEQYF.

The chain couples TRBV11-2 to TRBJ2-7, with D possibly being TRBD1 or TRBD2 (5 bases each). The length of the CDR3 is 13 residues. The V gene lost 5 bases and the J gene lost 1 base, with 9 bases spanning the gap. Germline V lookup: CDR1 SGHAT, CDR2 FQNNGV. In DNA form, the CDR3 reads TGTGCCAGCAGCCCGGGACGGTCCTACGAGCAGTACTTC. Encoded protein: CASSPGRSYEQYF.

The rearrangement joins TRBV27 to TRBJ1-1, with 7 bases that match TRBD1. V shed 5 bases and J 6 bases; nucleotides not matched to a gene: 6. The CDR3 sequence is 13 residues long. Germline CDR1 MNHEY, CDR2 SMNVEV (reference sequence). This CDR3 is CASSRDRDSEAFF. Here the CDR3 DNA reads TGTGCCAGCAGTCGCGACAGGGATTCTGAAGCTTTCTTT.

This chain uses TRBV18 with TRBJ2-7; no firm D call. This CDR3 has 15 amino acids. CDR1 and CDR2 (germline): KGHSH, LQKENI. V was trimmed by 6 bases and J by 2 bases, leaving 17 bases between them. CDR3 nucleotide sequence: TGTGCCAGCTCCTCTGCGAAAGGGCCTCCCTACGAGCAGTACTTC. Protein product: CASSSAKGPPYEQYF.